The clone carrying this T cell receptor beta chain was detected a few times. Antigen specificity is unknown. The data were taken from a study of human T cells and chemical hapten exposure. Across the study: A mostly female patient group had alopecia areata, totalis or universalis. Study-wide points: Patch test score was positively correlated with the counts of TCRs that had expanded at PT1. Since the donors had alopecia, their immune response may not be the same as that of healthy people.

TCRdb itself ran the RACE reads through MiXCR, one entry per CDR3 protein. The sample shows just under 35,000 distinct CDR3 sequences, about 9.4% of them seen only once. The CDR3 extends over 14 amino acids. Per germline, CDR1 SGHRS and CDR2 YFSETQ. With V trimmed by 5 bases and J by 7 bases, 9 bases remained unmatched. Time point indicated: pre-sensitization, week 0. Treatment in this sample: therapeutic diphenylcyclopropenone sensitization with weekly scalp DPC. Total RNA came from unfractionated whole blood. Drawing of blood took place ahead of applying each patch test. J is TRBJ1-5 and V is TRBV5-1, with 7 bases aligning to TRBD1. The sequencing used whole blood, collected in connection with sensitization to the hapten diphenylcyclopropenone (DPC). The receptor's source is a man between 45 and 60 years old with alopecia areata. Some clones in this sample may be carry-over from other donors' samples. The CDR3 spells CASSPDREGQPQHF. The CDR3 DNA sequence: TGCGCCAGCAGTCCCGACAGGGAGGGCCAGCCCCAGCATTTT.